This T cell receptor beta chain was recorded in a study of PD-1 blockade in classical Hodgkin lymphoma. Note on this clone: The target antigen is unknown.

This table comes from immunoSEQ multiplex PCR, and its TCRdb copy is limited to in-frame clones, with some not included. The repertoire consists of some 70,000 clones, with about 93% occurring once and the leading ten covering around 2.5%. Notes on the study in general: Healthy donors reportedly exceeded newly diagnosed patients in baseline TCR diversity. Still unresolved is the cause of the repertoire differences, which may be disease activity or prior therapy.

J was trimmed by 5 bases and V by 5 bases; bases with no gene match: 9. The CDR3 has 14 residues. CDR1 and CDR2 (germline): SGHTA, FQGNSA. Sample time point: newly diagnosed, previously untreated cHL patient sample. Comparator PBMCs were from newly diagnosed, untreated classical Hodgkin lymphoma. The sequenced sample consisted of peripheral blood mononuclear cells (PBMCs). The J gene is TRBJ2-7, the V gene TRBV7-2; 7 nucleotides match TRBD2. This receptor was identified in a human donor with classical Hodgkin lymphoma. The CDR3 sequence is CASSREVAANEQYF. Written as DNA, the CDR3 is TGTGCCAGCAGCCGGGAGGTAGCTGCAAACGAGCAGTACTTC.